The next 10 T cell receptor beta chains were all read from a single sample in a study of T cell repertoires in cytomegalovirus infection. In TCRdb, the reads were re-called with MiXCR into one record per CDR3 protein. The sample lists 110,000 or so distinct CDR3 sequences; 30% were seen once. No antigen is known for these receptors. The sample was CD8+ T cells from cultured PBMCs, taken from culture after CMV antigen stimulation. The receptors were sampled from a human donor in good health (CMV status not recorded). Some clones in this sample may be carry-over from other donors' samples.

Concerning this clonotype: Possible read error: a much larger clone is one base away. CDR3 in amino acids: CVSRFRTSAGLGELFF. The DNA of the CDR3 is TGTGTCAGCCGATTTCGGACTAGCGCTGGTCTCGGGGAGCTGTTTTTT. This chain links TRBV6-5 with TRBJ2-2; 9 bases line up with TRBD2. CDR1 is MNHEY and CDR2 is SVGAGI in the germline V gene. This CDR3 is 16 amino acids long.

V and J are TRBV7-2 and TRBJ1-5; D gene uncertain. CDR1 is SGHTA, CDR2 FQGNSA, per germline. V shed 1 base and J shed 0 bases, with 7 bases lying between them. The CDR3 runs to 15 residues. CDR3 nucleotides: TGTGCCAGCAGCTTAGGGTCCCTTAGCAATCAGCCCCAGCATTTT. Translation gives CASSLGSLSNQPQHF.

The V and J genes are TRBV28 and TRBJ1-1; no clear D gene. Germline loops: CDR1 MDHEN, CDR2 SYDVKM. This CDR3 spans 14 amino acids. The ends were cut back, 8 bases at V and 3 bases at J, with 16 bases in the middle. The CDR3, as DNA: TGTGCCAGCTTTTCCTATTGGTTGGACACTGAAGCTTTCTTT. This encodes CASFSYWLDTEAFF.

The rearrangement uses TRBV12-3 or TRBV12-4 and TRBJ2-5; 9 bases agree with TRBD1. The CDR3 consists of 15 residues. V lost 6 bases to trimming and J lost 2 bases; unmatched junction nucleotides: 7. The CDR3 DNA sequence: TGTGCCAGCAGCCAACGCGACAGGGGGCAAGAGACCCAGTACTTC. Translating it yields CASSQRDRGQETQYF.

This clonotype was observed once. The genes are TRBV4-1 and TRBJ2-1, with 10 bases matching TRBD2. The CDR3 sequence is 16 residues long. V shed 0 bases and J 8 bases; nucleotides not matched to a gene: 7. The germline gives CDR1 MGHRA, CDR2 YSYEKL. CDR3 sequence: CASSQDSGLAEDEQFF. CDR3 sequence (DNA): TGCGCCAGCAGCCAAGATAGCGGACTAGCGGAGGATGAGCAGTTCTTC.

This clonotype was counted ten times or more. The V call is TRBV7-2, the J call TRBJ2-1; a possible D gene is TRBD1 (5 bases). The germline CDR1 and CDR2 sequences are SGHTA and FQGNSA. The CDR3 sequence is 20 residues long. V was trimmed by 0 bases and J by 9 bases, leaving 30 bases between them. CDR3 sequence: CASSLAVTGQILEVPAEQFF. As DNA, the CDR3 is TGTGCCAGCAGCTTAGCGGTGACCGGACAAATTCTCGAGGTCCCGGCTGAGCAGTTCTTC.

This clonotype showed up many times. CDR3 DNA sequence: TGCGCCAGCAGCCAAGATTTAGGGACAGGGGACTATGAGCAGTTCTTC. This sequence encodes CASSQDLGTGDYEQFF. This chain connects TRBV4-3 to TRBJ2-1; 10 bases fit TRBD1. V shed 0 bases and J 8 bases; nucleotides not matched to a gene: 7. The CDR3 has 16 amino acids. CDR1 and CDR2 (germline): LGHNA, YSLEER.

The chain joins TRBV6-6 to TRBJ1-4, with a tentative D call TRBD1 (6 bases). CDR3 length: 13 residues. Trimming took off 6 bases at V and 4 bases at J, with 9 bases between the two ends. Looked up from germline, CDR1 is MNHNY and CDR2 is SVGAGI (reference sequence). CDR3 sequence reads: CASSRGINEKLFF. The CDR3 DNA follows: TGTGCCAGCAGCAGGGGAATTAATGAAAAACTGTTTTTT.

This clonotype was observed a handful of times. The DNA for the CDR3 is TGTGCCAGCAGCCATCGCAGATTAGCGGGGGAGCACAATGAGCAGTTCTTC. Translating it yields CASSHRRLAGEHNEQFF. This sequence joins TRBV7-9 and TRBJ2-1, with 9 positions matching TRBD2. Per the germline V gene, CDR1 is SEHNR and CDR2 is FQNEAQ (reference sequence). The V and J ends lost 5 bases and 5 bases, in that order; junction bases with no gene match: 13. This CDR3 has 17 amino acids.

This clonotype appeared a few times. This chain links TRBV4-1 with TRBJ1-1, with D uncertain. The CDR3 extends over 16 amino acids. The germline V and J ends were trimmed by 5 bases and 5 bases, with 21 bases remaining between them. Germline V gene lookup returns CDR1 MGHRA and CDR2 YSYEKL. The CDR3 reads CASSYRAHQRETEAFF. For the CDR3, the DNA is TGCGCCAGCAGCTACCGGGCCCACCAAAGGGAGACTGAAGCTTTCTTT.